This T cell receptor beta chain derives from a study of T-cell memory formation after mild COVID-19. Study findings and constraints: Clones shrinking from day 15 to 85 showed even CD4/CD8 mixes; later expanders tilted CD4+.

The ends lost 3 bases at V and 6 bases at J; junction bases unmatched: 6. The CDR3 length is 16 residues. CDR1 and CDR2 from the germline V gene are SGHTA and FQGNSA. For this clonotype: Its antigen is unknown.

Constant-segment primers and 5'RACE yielded cDNA libraries for TCR alpha and TCR beta, each carrying sample barcodes and UMIs. TCRdb independently ran MiXCR on the 5' RACE reads; one entry per CDR3 protein. The table records a few hundred thousand distinct CDR3 sequences, approximately 19% of them present only once. The chain employs TRBV7-2 and TRBJ2-1, with 12 bases identical to TRBD2. This TCR was recovered from a man younger than 35 who had mild COVID-19 (a few samples of this study predate the infection). Cell type and time point are not known. Sequenced input: PBMCs or a T cell subset sorted from them (not recorded which). CDR3 region: CASSLLGLAGINEQFF. In nucleotides, the CDR3 is TGTGCCAGCAGCTTGCTCGGACTAGCGGGGATCAATGAGCAGTTCTTC.